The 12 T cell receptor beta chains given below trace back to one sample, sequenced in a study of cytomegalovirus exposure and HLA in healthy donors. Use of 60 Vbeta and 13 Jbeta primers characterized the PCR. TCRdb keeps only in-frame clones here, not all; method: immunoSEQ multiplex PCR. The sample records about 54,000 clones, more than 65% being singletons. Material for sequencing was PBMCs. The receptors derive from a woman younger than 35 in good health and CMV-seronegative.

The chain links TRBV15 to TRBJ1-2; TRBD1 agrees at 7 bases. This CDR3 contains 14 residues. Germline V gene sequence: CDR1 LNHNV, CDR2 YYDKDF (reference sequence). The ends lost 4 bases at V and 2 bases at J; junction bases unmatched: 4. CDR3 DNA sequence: TGTGCCACCAGCATTAGACAGGGAAACTATGGCTACACCTTC. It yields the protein CATSIRQGNYGYTF.

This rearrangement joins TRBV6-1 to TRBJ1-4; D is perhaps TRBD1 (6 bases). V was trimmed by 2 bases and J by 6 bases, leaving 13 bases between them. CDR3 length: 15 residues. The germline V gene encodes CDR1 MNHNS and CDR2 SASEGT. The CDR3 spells CASSERTEGYEKLFF. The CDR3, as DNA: TGTGCCAGCAGTGAAAGGACAGAGGGGTATGAAAAACTGTTTTTT.

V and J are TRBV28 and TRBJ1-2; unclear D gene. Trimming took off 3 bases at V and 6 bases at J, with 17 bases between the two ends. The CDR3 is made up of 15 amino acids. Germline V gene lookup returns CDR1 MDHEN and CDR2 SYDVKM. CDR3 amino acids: CASSFYEGPGNGYTF. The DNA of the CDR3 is TGTGCCAGCAGTTTTTATGAGGGCCCGGGAAATGGCTACACCTTC.

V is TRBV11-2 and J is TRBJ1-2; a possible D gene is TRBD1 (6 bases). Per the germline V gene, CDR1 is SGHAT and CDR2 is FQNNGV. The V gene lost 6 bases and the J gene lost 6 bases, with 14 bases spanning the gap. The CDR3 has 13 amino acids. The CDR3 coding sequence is TGTGCCAGCAGTTCTACAGGGACGCATGGCTACACCTTC. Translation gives CASSSTGTHGYTF.

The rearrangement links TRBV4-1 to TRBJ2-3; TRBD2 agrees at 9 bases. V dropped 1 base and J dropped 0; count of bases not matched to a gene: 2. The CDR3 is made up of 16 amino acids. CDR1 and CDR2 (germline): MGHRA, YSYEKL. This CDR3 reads CASSQGLAASTDTQYF. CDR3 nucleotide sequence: TGCGCCAGCAGCCAAGGACTAGCGGCAAGCACAGATACGCAGTATTTT.

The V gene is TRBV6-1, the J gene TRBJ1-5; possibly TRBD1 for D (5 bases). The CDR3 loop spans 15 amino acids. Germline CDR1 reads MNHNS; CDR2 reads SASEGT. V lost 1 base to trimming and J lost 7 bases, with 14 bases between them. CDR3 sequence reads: CASSEGRGERQPQHF. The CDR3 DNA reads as TGTGCCAGCAGTGAAGGGAGGGGTGAGAGGCAGCCCCAGCATTTT.

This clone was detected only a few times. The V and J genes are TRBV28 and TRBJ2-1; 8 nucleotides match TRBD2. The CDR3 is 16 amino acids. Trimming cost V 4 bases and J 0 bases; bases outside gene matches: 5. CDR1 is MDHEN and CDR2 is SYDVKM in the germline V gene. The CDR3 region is CASSSRLAISYNEQFF. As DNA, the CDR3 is TGTGCCAGCAGTTCCCGACTAGCGATCTCCTACAATGAGCAGTTCTTC.

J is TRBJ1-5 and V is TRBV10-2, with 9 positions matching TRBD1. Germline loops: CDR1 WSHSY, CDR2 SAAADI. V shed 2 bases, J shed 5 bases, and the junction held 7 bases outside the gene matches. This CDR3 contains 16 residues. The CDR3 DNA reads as TGCGCCAGCAGTGAGGCTTGGACAGGGGTGTATCAGCCCCAGCATTTT. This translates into CASSEAWTGVYQPQHF.

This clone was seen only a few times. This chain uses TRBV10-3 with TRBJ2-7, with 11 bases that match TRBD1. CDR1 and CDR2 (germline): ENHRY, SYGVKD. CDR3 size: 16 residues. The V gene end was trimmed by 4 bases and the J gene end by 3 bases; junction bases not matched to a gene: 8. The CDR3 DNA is TGTGCCATCAGTGGGGAGGACAGGGGGCTTCGCTACGAGCAGTACTTC. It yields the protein CAISGEDRGLRYEQYF.

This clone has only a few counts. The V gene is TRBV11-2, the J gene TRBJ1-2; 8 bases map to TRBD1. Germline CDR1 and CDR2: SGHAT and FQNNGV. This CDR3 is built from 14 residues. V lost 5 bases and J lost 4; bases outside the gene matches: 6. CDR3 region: CASSGQGRLYGYTF. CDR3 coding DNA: TGTGCCAGCAGCGGACAGGGTAGGCTCTATGGCTACACCTTC.

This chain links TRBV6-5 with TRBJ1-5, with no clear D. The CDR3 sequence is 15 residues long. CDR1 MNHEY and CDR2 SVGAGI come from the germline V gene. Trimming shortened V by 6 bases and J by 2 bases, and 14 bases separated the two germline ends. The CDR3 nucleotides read TGTGCCAGCAGAGACACTTCAGCAGGCAATCAGCCCCAGCATTTT. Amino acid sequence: CASRDTSAGNQPQHF.

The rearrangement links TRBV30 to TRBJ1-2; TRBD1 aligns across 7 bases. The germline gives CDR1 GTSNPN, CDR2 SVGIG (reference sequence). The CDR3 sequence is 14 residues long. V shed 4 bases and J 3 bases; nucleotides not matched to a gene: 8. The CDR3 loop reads CAWMGGQADYGYTF. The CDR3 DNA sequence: TGTGCCTGGATGGGCGGACAGGCGGACTATGGCTACACCTTC.